This is a list of T cell receptor beta chains from one sample in a study of T-cell memory formation after mild COVID-19. TCRdb processed the 5' RACE reads anew with MiXCR; each CDR3 protein has one entry. This sample carries around 340,000 distinct CDR3 sequences, roughly an eighth of them seen once, and the ten largest clones take about 20%. The sequencing input was PBMCs or a T cell subset sorted from them (not recorded which). The receptors shown here come from a young man who had mild COVID-19 (a few samples of this study predate the infection). Cell type and time point are not known. CDR3s include the opening cysteine and the closing phenylalanine or tryptophan. Size values are once, few and many counts, or a class for expanded clones, and some rows have none.

V gene: TRBV6-5
clone size: .
J gene: TRBJ1-1
CDR3 protein: CASSYRRGGTEAFF

V gene: TRBV5-4
clone size: .
J gene: TRBJ2-5
CDR3 protein: CASSPERGRQETQYF

V gene: TRBV7-3
clone size: few
J gene: TRBJ2-1
CDR3 protein: CASSLMGWREQFF

V gene: TRBV7-8
clone size: .
J gene: TRBJ2-3
CDR3 protein: CASSLRGGTADTQYF

V gene: TRBV20-1
clone size: few
J gene: TRBJ2-1
CDR3 protein: CSASGTGAGNEQFF

V gene: TRBV11-2
clone size: few
J gene: TRBJ2-3
CDR3 protein: CASSPTPLSTDTQYF

V gene: TRBV30
clone size: .
J gene: TRBJ2-5
CDR3 protein: CAWSRDPGGTQYF

V gene: TRBV12-3/TRBV12-4
clone size: few
J gene: TRBJ2-3
CDR3 protein: CASSRGLASTDTQYF

V gene: TRBV7-2
clone size: .
J gene: TRBJ2-5
CDR3 protein: CASSLAGALQETQYF

V gene: TRBV27
clone size: few
J gene: TRBJ1-6
CDR3 protein: CASSLRPGYNSPLHF

V gene: TRBV6-2/TRBV6-3
clone size: many
J gene: TRBJ1-6
CDR3 protein: CASSYIENSPLHF

V gene: TRBV12-3/TRBV12-4
clone size: few
J gene: TRBJ1-5
CDR3 protein: CASGTEYSYSNQPQHF

V gene: TRBV3-1
clone size: .
J gene: TRBJ1-5
CDR3 protein: CASSQSEGQPQHF

V gene: TRBV7-2
clone size: many
J gene: TRBJ1-3
CDR3 protein: CASSPIAQSGNTIYF

V gene: TRBV11-2
clone size: many
J gene: TRBJ1-1
CDR3 protein: CASSLAFLRGRDSTEAFF

V gene: TRBV12-3/TRBV12-4
clone size: few
J gene: TRBJ2-1
CDR3 protein: CASRPTSGGANEQFF

V gene: TRBV7-2
clone size: few
J gene: TRBJ2-3
CDR3 protein: CASSSRLSTDTQYF

V gene: TRBV12-5
clone size: few
J gene: TRBJ1-1
CDR3 protein: CASGLLGQAEAFF

V gene: TRBV7-7
clone size: .
J gene: TRBJ2-1
CDR3 protein: CASSLAWGGQLFF

V gene: TRBV12-3/TRBV12-4
clone size: many
J gene: TRBJ2-1
CDR3 protein: CASSPGQGWVEQFF

V gene: TRBV28
clone size: .
J gene: TRBJ1-5
CDR3 protein: CASREELYSNQPQHF

V gene: TRBV28
clone size: .
J gene: TRBJ1-5
CDR3 protein: CTTSRSGEPQHF

V gene: TRBV6-2/TRBV6-3
clone size: .
J gene: TRBJ2-1
CDR3 protein: CALSGGAWNEQFF

V gene: TRBV6-2/TRBV6-3
clone size: .
J gene: TRBJ2-7
CDR3 protein: CASSYPFSTSSYEQYF

V gene: TRBV6-5
clone size: .
J gene: TRBJ1-1
CDR3 protein: CASSSLQVRNTEAFF

V gene: TRBV24-1
clone size: few
J gene: TRBJ2-3
CDR3 protein: CATSGTTDTQYF

V gene: TRBV5-4
clone size: many
J gene: TRBJ2-7
CDR3 protein: CASSIGSYEQYF

V gene: TRBV29-1
clone size: few
J gene: TRBJ2-5
CDR3 protein: CSAGATRQETQYF

V gene: TRBV5-5
clone size: many
J gene: TRBJ2-2
CDR3 protein: CASSLGTASGELFF

V gene: TRBV18
clone size: many
J gene: TRBJ1-1
CDR3 protein: CASSPSVLNTEAFF

V gene: TRBV12-3/TRBV12-4
clone size: many
J gene: TRBJ2-7
CDR3 protein: CASSPRTGAYEQYF

V gene: TRBV6-1
clone size: few
J gene: TRBJ2-3
CDR3 protein: CASSDGVYSTDTQYF

V gene: TRBV6-5
clone size: few
J gene: TRBJ2-3
CDR3 protein: CASSFHDTDTQYF

V gene: TRBV12-3/TRBV12-4
clone size: many
J gene: TRBJ1-1
CDR3 protein: CASSLAGTTEAFF

V gene: TRBV7-2
clone size: .
J gene: TRBJ2-5
CDR3 protein: CASSLGAWGFQETQYF

V gene: TRBV5-5
clone size: few
J gene: TRBJ2-1
CDR3 protein: CASSPGLSTYNEQFF

V gene: TRBV7-8
clone size: .
J gene: TRBJ1-1
CDR3 protein: CASIPGGWTEAFF

V gene: TRBV29-1
clone size: few
J gene: TRBJ1-2
CDR3 protein: CSVTLGGSGPYGYTF

V gene: TRBV4-1
clone size: .
J gene: TRBJ2-1
CDR3 protein: CASSHPMGGQTLDEQFF